These T cell receptor beta chains were read from a single sample in a study of blood T cell repertoires in COVID-19. TCRdb's table, derived via immunoSEQ multiplex PCR, lists solely in-frame clones and lacks some. The data hold fewer than 300,000 clones, with over 70% observed a single time. Sequencing input: peripheral blood. The source of these receptors is a woman of 80 years or more with acute or convalescent COVID-19. The CDR3 runs from the conserved cysteine through the conserved F or W. The D gene is left open where the match is weak. Expanded clones are given a class, and other clones once, few, many or no size at all.

size	V	J	D	length	CDR3	DNA
-	TRBV3-1/TRBV3-2	TRBJ2-1	TRBD2	15	CASSLLAGSGNEQFF	TGTGCCAGCAGCCTACTAGCGGGGTCGGGCAATGAGCAGTTCTTC
-	TRBV19	TRBJ2-2	-	17	CASSTSPDRANTGELFF	TGTGCCAGTAGTACCTCGCCGGACAGAGCGAACACCGGGGAGCTGTTTTTT
-	TRBV7-2	TRBJ2-1	TRBD2	15	CASSGAGLAVNEQFF	TGTGCCAGCAGCGGGGCGGGACTAGCGGTAAATGAGCAGTTCTTC
once	TRBV6-5	TRBJ1-4	-	16	CASSYGPHTTNEKLFF	TGTGCCAGCAGTTACGGGCCCCATACAACTAATGAAAAACTGTTTTTT
-	TRBV5-5	TRBJ2-5	-	11	CASSPQETQYF	TGTGCCAGCAGCCCACAAGAGACCCAGTACTTC
few	TRBV10-2	TRBJ2-3	TRBD1	12	CASSTGTGAQYF	TGCGCCAGCAGCACCGGGACAGGGGCGCAGTATTTT
-	TRBV2	TRBJ2-1	TRBD2	13	CASNGREGHEQFF	TGTGCCAGCAACGGGCGGGAGGGTCATGAGCAGTTCTTC
-	TRBV29-1	TRBJ2-1	TRBD2	13	CSGGTRGRNEQFF	TGCAGCGGCGGGACTAGGGGTCGGAATGAGCAGTTCTTC
few	TRBV6-5	TRBJ1-4	-	15	CASSQQGPRNEKLFF	TGTGCCAGCAGCCAACAGGGCCCACGTAATGAAAAACTGTTTTTT
few	TRBV12-3/TRBV12-4	TRBJ2-1	-	11	CASTRTREQFF	TGTGCCAGCACGCGAACTCGGGAGCAGTTCTTC
-	TRBV2	TRBJ2-7	TRBD1	14	CASSRDRASYEQYF	TGTGCCAGCAGCCGGGACAGGGCTTCCTACGAGCAGTACTTC
-	TRBV27	TRBJ1-5	TRBD1	13	CASSLQGNQPQHF	TGTGCCAGCAGTCTACAGGGGAATCAGCCCCAGCATTTT
-	TRBV7-2	TRBJ1-6	-	15	CASSLGQSYNSPLHF	TGTGCCAGCAGCTTAGGACAGTCCTATAATTCACCCCTCCACTTT
-	TRBV7-8	TRBJ2-2	-	15	CASSLGAANTGELFF	TGTGCCAGCAGCTTAGGGGCAGCTAACACCGGGGAGCTGTTTTTT
-	TRBV11-2	TRBJ2-2	TRBD2	16	CASSPTSGRTPGELFF	TGTGCCAGCAGCCCTACTAGCGGGAGAACCCCCGGGGAGCTGTTTTTT
-	TRBV5-4	TRBJ2-7	-	14	CASSPRQSSYEQYF	TGTGCCAGCAGCCCCAGACAGAGCTCCTACGAGCAGTACTTC
-	TRBV5-1	TRBJ1-1	-	14	CASTPESLSTEAFF	TGCGCCAGCACCCCGGAGAGCTTGAGTACTGAAGCTTTCTTT
-	TRBV9	TRBJ2-1	TRBD2	18	CASSVIPGLAGGPNEQFF	TGTGCCAGCAGCGTAATCCCGGGACTAGCGGGGGGGCCCAATGAGCAGTTCTTC
-	TRBV5-1	TRBJ1-1	TRBD1	17	CASSPFPQGSSNTEAFF	TGCGCCAGCAGCCCATTCCCACAGGGGAGTTCGAACACTGAAGCTTTCTTT
-	TRBV5-6	TRBJ2-1	-	14	CASSWGRSYNEQFF	TGTGCCAGCAGCTGGGGGCGTTCCTACAATGAGCAGTTCTTC
-	TRBV6-6	TRBJ1-1	TRBD1	17	CASSPLGGQGRGTEAFF	TGTGCCAGCAGTCCCCTGGGCGGACAGGGACGGGGAACTGAAGCTTTCTTT
-	TRBV19	TRBJ1-5	-	16	CASRKDRQAKYQPQHF	TGTGCCAGTAGAAAGGACCGACAGGCAAAATATCAGCCCCAGCATTTT
many	TRBV5-1	TRBJ2-7	-	12	CASSILSYEQYF	TGCGCCAGCAGCATCCTCTCCTACGAGCAGTACTTC
-	TRBV2	TRBJ1-4	TRBD1	15	CASSDTGGDDEKLFF	TGTGCCAGCAGCGATACAGGGGGTGATGATGAAAAACTGTTTTTT
-	TRBV7-9	TRBJ2-1	-	12	CASSYDYSEQFF	TGTGCCAGCAGCTATGACTACTCTGAGCAGTTCTTC
few	TRBV11-1	TRBJ2-2	-	14	CASSFPGQSGELFF	TGTGCCAGCAGCTTCCCGGGACAAAGCGGGGAGCTGTTTTTT
-	TRBV29-1	TRBJ1-1	TRBD1	13	CSGAGTVNTEAFF	TGCAGCGGAGCCGGGACAGTGAACACTGAAGCTTTCTTT
-	TRBV23-1	TRBJ1-5	-	15	CASKDTLARDQPQHF	TGCGCCAGCAAGGACACTCTCGCCCGGGATCAGCCCCAGCATTTT
-	TRBV6-5	TRBJ1-1	TRBD1	14	CASIRQGTNTEAFF	TGTGCCAGCATTAGACAGGGCACGAACACTGAAGCTTTCTTT
once	TRBV3-1/TRBV3-2	TRBJ2-1	-	17	CASSQGSGLSSYNEQFF	TGTGCCAGCAGCCAGGGGTCGGGGTTAAGCTCCTACAATGAGCAGTTCTTC
-	TRBV9	TRBJ2-1	TRBD2	15	CASSVASGGAIEQFF	TGTGCCAGCAGCGTAGCTAGCGGGGGGGCTATTGAGCAGTTCTTC
once	TRBV5-5	TRBJ2-7	TRBD2	14	CASSLAGGPFEQYF	TGTGCCAGCAGCTTGGCGGGAGGGCCGTTCGAGCAGTACTTC
-	TRBV6-1	TRBJ1-2	-	18	CASSALVWGTPANYGYTF	TGTGCCAGCAGTGCGCTTGTTTGGGGCACTCCAGCTAACTATGGCTACACCTTC
-	TRBV2	TRBJ1-2	TRBD1	11	CASGTGYGYTF	TGTGCCAGCGGGACAGGGTATGGCTACACCTTC
-	TRBV6-5	TRBJ1-2	-	13	CASTKQATYGYTF	TGTGCCAGCACCAAACAGGCAACCTATGGCTACACCTTC
-	TRBV4-1	TRBJ2-6	-	17	CASSQGGQGTGANVLTF	TGCGCCAGCAGCCAAGGGGGGCAGGGGACTGGGGCCAACGTCCTGACTTTC
-	TRBV3-1/TRBV3-2	TRBJ2-7	TRBD2	17	CASSHQPRLAASYEQYF	TGTGCCAGCAGCCACCAACCTCGACTAGCGGCCTCCTACGAGCAGTACTTC
-	TRBV5-4	TRBJ2-5	TRBD2	16	CASSPGLAGRRETQYF	TGTGCCAGCAGCCCGGGACTAGCAGGGAGGAGAGAGACCCAGTACTTC
few	TRBV12-3/TRBV12-4	TRBJ1-1	TRBD1	13	CASQGQANTEAFF	TGTGCCAGCCAGGGACAGGCCAACACTGAAGCTTTCTTT
-	TRBV5-4	TRBJ2-7	TRBD1	15	CASSQPGQGHYEQYF	TGTGCCAGCAGTCAGCCGGGACAGGGTCACTACGAGCAGTACTTC
-	TRBV6-8	TRBJ1-4	-	14	CASNVFQGCEKLFF	TGTGCCAGCAATGTATTTCAGGGGTGTGAAAAACTGTTTTTT